The 29 T cell receptor beta chains presented below share a single source sample, sequenced in a study of human T cells and chemical hapten exposure. Using its own MiXCR run on the RACE reads, TCRdb lists one record per CDR3 protein. The sample records more than 70,000 distinct CDR3 sequences, approximately 10% being singletons. The time point was: healthy volunteer bleed at 2 weeks. Total RNA extraction was carried out from unfractionated whole blood. Material for sequencing was whole blood. The receptor set was obtained from a female donor in good health. Some clones in this sample may be carry-over from other donors' samples.

V and J are TRBV7-2 and TRBJ2-3; D may be TRBD1 (5 bases). In germline, CDR1 is SGHTA, CDR2 FQGNSA. Between the trimmed V and J ends, which lost 5 bases and 4 bases, there was a span of 10 bases. The CDR3 extends over 13 amino acids. The CDR3 region is CASSPGPSDTQYF. The CDR3 coding sequence is TGTGCCAGCAGCCCAGGGCCCTCAGATACGCAGTATTTT.

This clonotype showed up just a few times. The chain recombines TRBV7-9 with TRBJ1-1; D gene unclear. Germline CDR1 is SEHNR and CDR2 is FQNEAQ (reference sequence). V was shortened by 5 bases and J by 3 bases, with 10 bases between the two germline ends. CDR3 length: 13 amino acids. CDR3 coding DNA: TGTGCCAGCAGCACCCACAGAGACACTGAAGCTTTCTTT. Translation gives CASSTHRDTEAFF.

This clonotype appeared a few times. V gene TRBV12-3 or TRBV12-4 combines with J gene TRBJ2-6; unclear D gene. The CDR3 consists of 15 residues. The V end was cut by 5 bases, the J end by 0 bases, with 8 bases between. As DNA, the CDR3 is TGTGCCAGCAGTCCCAAAATCTCTGGGGCCAACGTCCTGACTTTC. It encodes CASSPKISGANVLTF.

This clonotype was recorded a few times. The V call is TRBV4-1, the J call TRBJ2-1; possible D gene TRBD2, 6 bases. Germline lookup yields CDR1 MGHRA and CDR2 YSYEKL. The CDR3 contains 12 residues. Trimming shortened V by 4 bases and J by 10 bases, and 11 bases separated the two germline ends. CDR3 sequence (DNA): TGCGCCAGCAGCCGCCCGGGAGCGGAGCAGTTCTTC. It yields the protein CASSRPGAEQFF.

This clonotype occurred many times. CDR3 DNA sequence: TGTGCCAGCAGCCAATACGGGGGGAGCCACGAGCAGTACTTC. Translated, it gives CASSQYGGSHEQYF. The chain couples TRBV14 to TRBJ2-7; 7 positions agree with TRBD2. The V gene's germline CDR1 is SGHDN and CDR2 FVKESK. The V gene end was trimmed by 2 bases and the J gene end by 5 bases; junction bases not matched to a gene: 6. This CDR3 comprises 14 residues.

The chain combines TRBV28 with TRBJ2-7, with TRBD1 matching 7 bases. The CDR3 loop spans 14 amino acids. V lost 5 bases to trimming and J lost 3 bases; unmatched junction nucleotides: 7. CDR1 and CDR2 (germline): MDHEN, SYDVKM. The CDR3 region has the DNA TGTGCCAGCAGTGCGCTGACAGGGATCTACGAGCAGTACTTC. It translates to CASSALTGIYEQYF. The variable domain in full, with the rest retrieved from reference TRBV28 and TRBJ2-7, is DVKVTQSSRYLVKRTGEKVFLECVQDMDHENMFWYRQDPGLGLRLIYFSYDVKMKEKGDIPEGYSVSREKKERFSLILESASTNQTSMYLCASSALTGIYEQYFGPGTRLTVT.

In its sample, this clonotype was seen a few times. The chain employs TRBV10-3 and TRBJ2-5, with D perhaps given as TRBD1 or TRBD2 (5 bases each). The V and J ends lost 3 bases and 1 base respectively, with 9 bases between them. The CDR3 totals 14 residues. The germline gives CDR1 ENHRY, CDR2 SYGVKD. CDR3 loop: CAISDDSGQETQYF. The CDR3 coding sequence is TGTGCCATCAGTGACGACAGCGGCCAAGAGACCCAGTACTTC.

This clonotype turned up a few times. The chain uses TRBV20-1 and TRBJ1-1; D ambiguous. The CDR3 totals 10 residues. CDR1 is DFQATT and CDR2 is SNEGSKA in the germline V gene (reference sequence). Deletions cut 3 bases from V and 7 bases from J, with 6 bases between. CDR3 protein: CSASSGEAFF. In DNA, the CDR3 is TGCAGTGCTAGTTCGGGTGAAGCTTTCTTT.

At least ten counts were recorded for this clonotype. V usage is TRBV7-2 and J usage is TRBJ2-7, with 9 bases fitting TRBD2. The germline V gene has CDR1 SGHTA and CDR2 FQGNSA. V gave up 5 bases and J gave up 2 bases; unmatched junction bases: 4. This CDR3 region has 14 residues. CDR3 residues: CASSLTSGPYEQYF. In nucleotides, the CDR3 is TGTGCCAGCAGCCTCACTAGCGGGCCCTACGAGCAGTACTTC.

This clonotype showed up just a few times. The rearrangement joins TRBV7-2 to TRBJ2-2; 12 bases are a match to TRBD2. The CDR3 is made up of 18 amino acids. CDR1 is SGHTA, CDR2 FQGNSA, per germline. The ends lost 0 bases at V and 4 bases at J; junction bases unmatched: 6. CDR3 residues: CASSLAWLAGGGTGELFF. The CDR3 nucleotides are TGTGCCAGCAGCTTAGCGTGGCTAGCGGGAGGGGGCACCGGGGAGCTGTTTTTT. Drawing the rest from reference TRBV7-2 and TRBJ2-2, the complete variable domain is GAGVSQSPSNKVTEKGKDVELRCDPISGHTALYWYRQSLGQGLEFLIYFQGNSAPDKSGLPSDRFSAERTGGSVSTLTIQRTQQEDSAVYLCASSLAWLAGGGTGELFFGEGSRLTVL.

This clonotype was seen many times. The V call is TRBV29-1, the J call TRBJ2-2; TRBD2 aligns across 11 bases. Per germline, CDR1 SQVTM and CDR2 ANQGSEA. V shed 4 bases, J shed 6 bases, and the junction held 7 bases outside the gene matches. The CDR3 runs 15 residues. The CDR3 nucleotides are TGCAGCGTTGGGTACCGACTAGCGGGACCCGGGGAGCTGTTTTTT. As protein: CSVGYRLAGPGELFF.

Many counts were recorded for this clonotype. The genes are TRBV29-1 and TRBJ2-7, with D perhaps given as TRBD1 or TRBD2 (5 bases each). The CDR3 totals 13 residues. The germline V gene encodes CDR1 SQVTM and CDR2 ANQGSEA. Trimming left V 4 bases short and J 1 base short, with 11 bases between. CDR3 sequence: CSVGGRRSYEQYF. The CDR3 bases are TGCAGCGTTGGGGGACGGCGATCCTACGAGCAGTACTTC.

The genes are TRBV6-1 and TRBJ2-2; possible D gene TRBD1, 6 bases. In germline, CDR1 is MNHNS, CDR2 SASEGT. The CDR3 has 16 residues. The V gene lost 4 bases and the J gene lost 1 base, with 13 bases spanning the gap. The CDR3, as DNA: TGTGCCAGCAGTGCCCTACCGGGACAGAACACCGGGGAGCTGTTTTTT. It yields the protein CASSALPGQNTGELFF.

This clonotype was counted between two and nine times. V usage is TRBV12-3 or TRBV12-4 and J usage is TRBJ2-5; D is perhaps TRBD1 or TRBD2 (5 bases each). The V gene lost 4 bases and the J gene lost 5 bases, with 23 bases spanning the gap. The CDR3 extends over 17 amino acids. This CDR3 is CASSYKSLGRWGETQYF. The CDR3 DNA is TGTGCCAGCAGTTATAAGAGCCTAGGGCGGTGGGGGGAGACCCAGTACTTC.

J is TRBJ2-5 and V is TRBV9, with a tentative D call TRBD2 (6 bases). CDR3 size: 14 residues. The V end was cut by 3 bases, the J end by 4 bases, with 13 bases between. Germline assignment: CDR1 SGDLS and CDR2 YYNGEE. The CDR3 nucleotides read TGTGCCAGCAGCGGTGCCGGGACTGGAGAGACCCAGTACTTC. Amino acids: CASSGAGTGETQYF.

This clonotype was observed a handful of times. The chain employs TRBV5-1 and TRBJ1-1; D is ambiguous. V shed 2 bases and J shed 0 bases, with 17 bases lying between them. Germline V gene sequence: CDR1 SGHRS, CDR2 YFSETQ. The CDR3 spans 17 residues. The CDR3 DNA is TGCGCCAGCAGCTTTTGGGTCCCAGACGGTATGAACACTGAAGCTTTCTTT. This translates into CASSFWVPDGMNTEAFF.

This clonotype was recorded at least ten times. The chain joins TRBV6-5 to TRBJ1-1, with unresolved D. The germline V gene encodes CDR1 MNHEY and CDR2 SVGAGI. The CDR3 runs 15 residues. Trimming removed 0 bases from V and 0 bases from J, with 8 bases in between. Here the CDR3 reads CASSYSGRLNTEAFF. For the CDR3, the DNA is TGTGCCAGCAGTTACTCAGGACGGCTGAACACTGAAGCTTTCTTT.

This clonotype has a count of ten or more. V usage is TRBV20-1 and J usage is TRBJ1-5; D gene uncertain. Germline V gene data show CDR1 as DFQATT and CDR2 as SNEGSKA (reference sequence). The CDR3 is made up of 15 amino acids. Trimming took 4 bases from V and 11 from J, leaving 24 bases between them. CDR3 sequence reads: CSATNPGSGMVSQHF. CDR3 in DNA: TGCAGTGCTACCAATCCCGGCAGTGGCATGGTTTCCCAGCATTTT.

This clonotype was observed a few times. The chain couples TRBV6-5 to TRBJ2-3; the D gene is possibly TRBD2 (5 bases). The CDR3 runs 13 residues. The germline CDR1 and CDR2 sequences are MNHEY and SVGAGI. The V end was cut by 5 bases, the J end by 3 bases, with 9 bases between. CDR3 protein: CASSTTMTDTQYF. DNA for the CDR3: TGTGCCAGCAGTACGACTATGACAGATACGCAGTATTTT.

This clonotype was seen many times. The chain combines TRBV29-1 with TRBJ2-3; no reliable D call. This CDR3 region has 10 residues. CDR1 is SQVTM and CDR2 is ANQGSEA in the germline V gene. V gave up 4 bases and J gave up 5 bases, with 4 bases separating them. CDR3 sequence (DNA): TGCAGCGTTGGAGTAGATACGCAGTATTTT. It translates to CSVGVDTQYF.

V gene TRBV9 combines with J gene TRBJ2-5; 7 bases fit TRBD1. The CDR3 length is 15 residues. The V gene end was trimmed by 3 bases and the J gene end by 2 bases; junction bases not matched to a gene: 7. The germline V gene encodes CDR1 SGDLS and CDR2 YYNGEE. CDR3 sequence: CASSGQTGPQETQYF. For the CDR3, the DNA is TGTGCCAGCAGCGGACAGACAGGGCCACAAGAGACCCAGTACTTC.

This clonotype was observed a handful of times. The rearrangement uses TRBV20-1 and TRBJ2-5; 15 bases are shared with TRBD2. The trim removed 6 bases at V and 1 base at J, leaving 9 bases unmatched. The germline V gene encodes CDR1 DFQATT and CDR2 SNEGSKA (reference sequence). The CDR3 has 17 residues. The CDR3 sequence is CSAYGLAGGPVQETQYF. DNA of the CDR3: TGCAGTGCCTATGGACTAGCGGGAGGGCCCGTCCAAGAGACCCAGTACTTC.

This sequence joins TRBV10-3 and TRBJ1-1; 7 bases line up with TRBD1. The ends lost 6 bases at V and 0 bases at J; junction bases unmatched: 7. Germline CDR1 is ENHRY and CDR2 is SYGVKD. The length of the CDR3 is 15 residues. The CDR3 is CAISRTGVLNTEAFF. CDR3 DNA: TGTGCCATCAGCCGGACAGGAGTCTTGAACACTGAAGCTTTCTTT.

The chain uses TRBV5-1 and TRBJ2-1, with unresolved D. Germline V lookup: CDR1 SGHRS, CDR2 YFSETQ. The CDR3 has 15 amino acids. The V end was cut by 5 bases, the J end by 0 bases, with 12 bases between. The CDR3 DNA is TGCGCCAGCAGTAGTTCACCCCTCTCCTACAATGAGCAGTTCTTC. Its translation is CASSSSPLSYNEQFF.

V and J are TRBV28 and TRBJ1-1; D unresolved. V lost 4 bases to trimming and J lost 7 bases, with 10 bases between them. The CDR3 consists of 12 residues. Germline CDR1 and CDR2: MDHEN and SYDVKM. The CDR3 region has the DNA TGTGCCAGCAGTTCGAACCTAGTTGAAGCTTTCTTT. Protein: CASSSNLVEAFF.

This clonotype was seen a handful of times. V gene TRBV4-3 combines with J gene TRBJ2-3; D unclear. From germline, CDR1 is LGHNA and CDR2 YSLEER. CDR3 length equals 12 residues. The V gene lost 1 base and the J gene lost 5 bases, with 4 bases spanning the gap. CDR3 protein: CASSQVGDTQYF. Written as DNA, the CDR3 is TGCGCCAGCAGCCAAGTGGGAGATACGCAGTATTTT.

The chain links TRBV29-1 to TRBJ1-2, with D uncertain. CDR1 and CDR2 from the germline V gene are SQVTM and ANQGSEA. CDR3 length: 12 residues. The ends were cut back, 1 base at V and 8 bases at J, with 11 bases in the middle. In DNA form, the CDR3 reads TGCAGCGTTGAAGTGGTACAGCCGGGCTACACCTTC. Its translation is CSVEVVQPGYTF.

V gene TRBV20-1 combines with J gene TRBJ2-7; no definite D call. This CDR3 comprises 12 residues. The V gene lost 2 bases and the J gene lost 3 bases, with 8 bases spanning the gap. Germline V gene sequence: CDR1 DFQATT, CDR2 SNEGSKA (reference sequence). The CDR3 sequence is CSARPTHYEQYF. The CDR3 region has the DNA TGCAGTGCTAGACCCACCCACTACGAGCAGTACTTC.

This clonotype was counted between two and nine times. V and J are TRBV2 and TRBJ2-7; perhaps TRBD1 as D (6 bases). Looked up from germline, CDR1 is SNHLY and CDR2 is FYNNEI. V dropped 7 bases and J dropped 12 bases, with 16 bases sitting between them. The CDR3 has 11 residues. CDR3 loop: CASNRDKYLYF. The CDR3 DNA sequence: TGTGCCAGCAACCGGGACAAGTATCTGTACTTC.